These 22 T cell receptor beta chains were sequenced from one sample in a study of T cell repertoires in cytomegalovirus infection. TCRdb reanalysed the reads using MiXCR and keeps one entry per CDR3 protein. Of 300,000 to 400,000 distinct CDR3 sequences in the sample, 15% to 20% were seen once. The sequenced sample was PBMCs. These TCRs come from a human donor in good health (CMV status not recorded). Some clones in this sample may be carry-over from other donors' samples.

This clonotype was detected ten times or more. The genes are TRBV10-3 and TRBJ2-7; D possibly matches TRBD1 or TRBD2 (6 bases each). Germline CDR1 is ENHRY and CDR2 is SYGVKD. The CDR3 length is 15 residues. Trimming took 3 bases from V and 0 from J, leaving 12 bases between them. The CDR3 loop is CAISDGGGTSYEQYF. CDR3 DNA sequence: TGTGCCATCAGTGACGGAGGGGGGACCTCCTACGAGCAGTACTTC.

This clonotype was counted a few times. The rearrangement joins TRBV24-1 to TRBJ2-7; D might be TRBD1 (5 bases). Germline CDR1 reads KGHDR; CDR2 reads SFDVKD. CDR3 length: 15 amino acids. V lost 1 base, J lost 0 bases, and 9 bases lay in between. The CDR3 region is CATSDFTGYSYEQYF. The DNA of the CDR3 is TGTGCCACCAGTGATTTCACAGGTTACTCCTACGAGCAGTACTTC.

The chain has TRBV11-2 and TRBJ2-7; D ambiguous. The CDR3 has 14 amino acids. Germline V gives CDR1 SGHAT, CDR2 FQNNGV. V was shortened by 3 bases and J by 0 bases, with 9 bases between the two germline ends. CDR3 sequence: CASSFQESSYEQYF. CDR3 DNA sequence: TGTGCCAGCAGCTTTCAGGAAAGCTCCTACGAGCAGTACTTC.

The chain couples TRBV6-2 or TRBV6-3 to TRBJ2-1; D gene unclear. CDR3 length: 16 amino acids. Trimming took off 0 bases at V and 7 bases at J, with 16 bases between the two ends. Germline CDR1 and CDR2: MNHEY and SVGEGT. CDR3 residues: CASSYSRSRSGNEQFF. Written as DNA, the CDR3 is TGTGCCAGCAGTTACTCCCGGTCCCGAAGTGGGAATGAGCAGTTCTTC.

This clonotype has more than one count but fewer than ten. The chain joins TRBV5-4 to TRBJ1-1, with D perhaps TRBD1 (5 bases). The CDR3 consists of 13 residues. Per the germline V gene, CDR1 is SGHNT and CDR2 is YYREEE (reference sequence). Deletions cut 5 bases from V and 0 bases from J, with 8 bases between. The CDR3 loop is CASRGVMNTEAFF. The CDR3 DNA reads TGTGCCAGCAGGGGGGTCATGAACACTGAAGCTTTCTTT.

The chain links TRBV2 to TRBJ1-2, with D uncertain. Between the trimmed V and J ends, which lost 6 bases and 13 bases, there was a span of 24 bases. Germline V gene data show CDR1 as SNHLY and CDR2 as FYNNEI. The CDR3 runs to 14 residues. CDR3 residues: CASRERSSATSPTF. The DNA for the CDR3 is TGTGCCAGCAGGGAACGCTCGTCAGCGACATCCCCCACCTTC.

The chain carries TRBV28 and TRBJ1-4; no definite D call. The germline CDR1 and CDR2 sequences are MDHEN and SYDVKM. V was cut by 4 bases and J by 5 bases, with 11 bases left in between. The CDR3 runs to 14 residues. The CDR3 coding sequence is TGTGCCAGCAGTTCTGGAACGCTGAATGAAAAACTGTTTTTT. It is translated as CASSSGTLNEKLFF.

This clonotype was found once. A junction end diverges from the germline sequence, so it may reflect a read error. This chain uses TRBV12-3 or TRBV12-4 with TRBJ2-5, with D hard to call. CDR3 length equals 11 residues. CDR3: CASSLLENQYF. The CDR3 DNA sequence: TGTGCCAGCAGTTTGCTGGAGAACCAGTACTTC.

This clonotype has at least ten counts. The genes are TRBV6-1 and TRBJ1-5, with 7 bases lining up with TRBD1. J gave up 4 bases and V 6 bases, and 9 bases lay outside the gene matches. CDR1 and CDR2 from the germline V gene are MNHNS and SASEGT. The length of the CDR3 is 15 residues. The CDR3 DNA is TGTGCCAGCAGAGCGGCCGGGACAGCTAATCAGCCCCAGCATTTT. Its translation: CASRAAGTANQPQHF.

This clonotype was picked up a small number of times. The chain is built from TRBV15 and TRBJ1-5; possible D gene TRBD1, 5 bases. The ends were cut back, 0 bases at V and 5 bases at J, with 11 bases in the middle. Per the germline V gene, CDR1 is LNHNV and CDR2 is YYDKDF (reference sequence). This CDR3 has 15 residues. In nucleotides, the CDR3 is TGTGCCACCAGCAGAGAAGGGGCAAGAGATCAGCCCCAGCATTTT. Protein product: CATSREGARDQPQHF.

This clonotype was counted a single time. The gene calls are TRBV27 and TRBJ2-3; 8 bases map to TRBD2. The V segment lost 5 bases and the J segment 0 bases; nucleotides outside the gene matches: 4. CDR3 size: 15 residues. CDR1 MNHEY and CDR2 SMNVEV come from the germline V gene (reference sequence). The CDR3 sequence: CASSALAASTDTQYF. The CDR3 DNA follows: TGTGCCAGCAGTGCACTAGCGGCTAGCACAGATACGCAGTATTTT.

V and J are TRBV29-1 and TRBJ1-2, with a tentative D call TRBD1 (6 bases). The V gene's germline CDR1 is SQVTM and CDR2 ANQGSEA. Trimming left V 4 bases short and J 3 bases short, with 18 bases between. The CDR3 runs 15 residues. The CDR3 protein is CSVVGRGAWDYGYTF. The CDR3, as DNA: TGCAGCGTTGTGGGTCGGGGGGCTTGGGACTATGGCTACACCTTC.

The gene calls are TRBV6-2 or TRBV6-3 and TRBJ2-3; TRBD2 aligns across 7 bases. The junction had 22 bases not matched to a gene; V was cut back by 5 bases and J by 2 bases. CDR3 length: 20 residues. CDR1 is MNHEY, CDR2 SVGEGT, per germline. CDR3 DNA sequence: TGTGCCAGCAGTAACAACCGGGACTATGTACACAGCCTCCACACAGATACGCAGTATTTT. Its protein product is CASSNNRDYVHSLHTDTQYF.

The chain uses TRBV18 and TRBJ1-2; D is unclear. The CDR3 is made up of 15 amino acids. Trimming removed 6 bases from V and 8 bases from J, with 22 bases in between. From germline, CDR1 is KGHSH and CDR2 LQKENI. The CDR3 region is CASSLGRTSGAGYTF. The CDR3 coding sequence is TGTGCCAGCTCCCTGGGTCGTACGAGTGGTGCAGGCTACACCTTC.

A few counts support this clonotype. J is TRBJ1-6 and V is TRBV9, with D maybe TRBD1 (6 bases). V was clipped by 4 bases and J by 10 bases, with 24 bases between them. The CDR3 has 17 amino acids. The germline V gene encodes CDR1 SGDLS and CDR2 YYNGEE. The CDR3 reads CASSSSTGPLRYSPLHF. Here the CDR3 DNA reads TGTGCCAGCAGCTCATCGACAGGACCTCTTAGGTACTCACCCCTCCACTTT.

This clonotype was observed at least ten times. The chain joins TRBV7-2 to TRBJ1-1; maybe TRBD1 (6 bases). Germline assignment: CDR1 SGHTA and CDR2 FQGNSA. The CDR3 contains 14 residues. V was trimmed by 4 bases and J by 4 bases, leaving 13 bases between them. The CDR3: CASSSNRGGTEAFF. CDR3 coding DNA: TGTGCCAGCAGCTCGAACCGAGGGGGCACTGAAGCTTTCTTT.

The chain has TRBV5-1 and TRBJ2-3, with TRBD2 matching 7 bases. The CDR3 length is 14 residues. Germline values: CDR1 SGHRS, CDR2 YFSETQ. V gave up 3 bases and J gave up 3 bases; unmatched junction bases: 4. This CDR3 reads CASSYGLETDTQYF. The CDR3, as DNA: TGCGCCAGCAGCTACGGACTAGAAACAGATACGCAGTATTTT.

This clonotype showed up many times. This chain connects TRBV28 to TRBJ2-5, with TRBD2 as a possible D gene (5 bases). Germline V lookup: CDR1 MDHEN, CDR2 SYDVKM. V lost 7 bases and J 5 bases, leaving 17 bases between the germline ends. There are 14 residues in the CDR3. The CDR3 region has the DNA TGTGCCAGCACATCAAACGGGAAACTGGAGACCCAGTACTTC. Translated, it gives CASTSNGKLETQYF. The full variable domain, with the rest looked up from reference TRBV28 and TRBJ2-5, is DVKVTQSSRYLVKRTGEKVFLECVQDMDHENMFWYRQDPGLGLRLIYFSYDVKMKEKGDIPEGYSVSREKKERFSLILESASTNQTSMYLCASTSNGKLETQYFGPGTRLLVL.

The rearrangement uses TRBV10-3 and TRBJ1-2, with D tentatively TRBD1 (5 bases). Trimming shortened V by 5 bases and J by 8 bases, and 12 bases separated the two germline ends. Germline V gene lookup returns CDR1 ENHRY and CDR2 SYGVKD. CDR3 length: 12 amino acids. The CDR3 region has the DNA TGTGCCATCAGTCACGACAGTTCCGGCTACACCTTC. Translating gives CAISHDSSGYTF.

This clonotype showed up just a few times. This chain links TRBV14 with TRBJ2-3; D gene ambiguous. Trimming shortened V by 0 bases and J by 11 bases, and 15 bases separated the two germline ends. There are 14 residues in the CDR3. Germline loops: CDR1 SGHDN, CDR2 FVKESK. The DNA of the CDR3 is TGTGCCAGCAGCCAAGATGCGTCTCGAACGTGGCAGTATTTT. It translates to CASSQDASRTWQYF. Variable domain in full (rest from reference TRBV14 and TRBJ2-3): EAGVTQFPSHSVIEKGQTVTLRCDPISGHDNLYWYRRVMGKEIKFLLHFVKESKQDESGMPNNRFLAERTGGTYSTLKVQPAELEDSGVYFCASSQDASRTWQYFGPGTRLTVL.

This chain joins TRBV28 and TRBJ2-7, with TRBD1 matching 10 bases. The CDR3 runs to 14 residues. Trimming cost V 8 bases and J 7 bases; bases outside gene matches: 11. Germline V lookup: CDR1 MDHEN, CDR2 SYDVKM. The CDR3 nucleotides read TGTGCCAGCCTGGGACAGGGGCACCCCTTGGAGCAGTACTTC. Amino acids: CASLGQGHPLEQYF.

V gene TRBV5-1 combines with J gene TRBJ1-2, with D hard to call. Germline V gene sequence: CDR1 SGHRS, CDR2 YFSETQ. The V and J ends lost 4 bases and 2 bases respectively, with 9 bases between them. This CDR3 contains 13 residues. Here the CDR3 DNA reads TGCGCCAGCAGCCAAGCCCCAAACTATGGCTACACCTTC. Its protein product is CASSQAPNYGYTF.